This T cell receptor (beta chain) was obtained from a study of PD-1 blockade in classical Hodgkin lymphoma. A word on this clone: The antigen remains unidentified.

Time point described: cycle 4 day 1 (C4D1), after more than five weeks of nivolumab. Each patient's relapse followed autologous stem cell transplantation, and brentuximab vedotin exposure varied. General study findings and limits: A significant rise in TCR diversity by C4D1 was seen for CD4+ but not CD8+ cells. Sources of repertoire differences remain undefined, possibly disease activity or prior therapy. Complete responders matched newly diagnosed patients in baseline diversity.

Libraries were prepared by immunoSEQ multiplex PCR; TCRdb keeps only in-frame clonotypes and omits some of them. The sample lists 25,000 to 35,000 clones; approximately 70% were seen once. The CDR3 consists of 16 residues. The V gene end was trimmed by 3 bases and the J gene end by 8 bases; junction bases not matched to a gene: 10. CDR1 MNHEY and CDR2 SMNVEV come from the germline V gene (reference sequence). The specimen comprised peripheral blood mononuclear cells (PBMCs), sampled before the fourth cycle of nivolumab. The source of this sequence is a human donor with classical Hodgkin lymphoma. The V call is TRBV27, the J call TRBJ1-2, with 12 nucleotides matching TRBD1. CDR3 DNA sequence: TGTGCCAGCAGTTTCTTGGGGGACAGGGGGCTCGAGGGCTACACCTTC. It codes for CASSFLGDRGLEGYTF.